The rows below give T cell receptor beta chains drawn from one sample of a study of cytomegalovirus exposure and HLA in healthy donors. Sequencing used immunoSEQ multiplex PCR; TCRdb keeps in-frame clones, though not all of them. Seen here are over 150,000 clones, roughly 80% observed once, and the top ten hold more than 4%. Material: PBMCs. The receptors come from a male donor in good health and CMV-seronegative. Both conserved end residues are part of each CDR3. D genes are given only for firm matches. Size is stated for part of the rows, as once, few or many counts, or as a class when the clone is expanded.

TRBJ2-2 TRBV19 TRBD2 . CASSPPPGGGTGELFF TGTGCCAGTAGTCCCCCCCCGGGGGGGGGCACCGGGGAGCTGTTTTTT
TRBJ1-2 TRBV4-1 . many CASSHRSDQAGYTF TGCGCCAGCAGCCACCGATCTGACCAGGCTGGCTACACCTTC
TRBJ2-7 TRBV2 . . CASSEFGTGSSYEQYF TGTGCCAGCAGTGAATTCGGAACAGGGTCATCCTACGAGCAGTACTTC
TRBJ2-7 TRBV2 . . CASSARGLLYEQYF TGTGCCAGCAGTGCAAGGGGACTTCTTTACGAGCAGTACTTC
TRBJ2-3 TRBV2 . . CASSTPDTQYF TGTGCCAGCTCTACGCCAGATACGCAGTATTTT
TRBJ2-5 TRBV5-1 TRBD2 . CASSFVAGQQETQYF TGCGCCAGCAGCTTCGTAGCGGGGCAGCAAGAGACCCAGTACTTC
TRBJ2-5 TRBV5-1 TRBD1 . CASRLGTEETQYF TGCGCCAGCAGGCTCGGGACAGAAGAGACCCAGTACTTC
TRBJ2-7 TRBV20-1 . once CSATSSYEQYF TGCAGTGCGACTAGCTCCTACGAGCAGTACTTC
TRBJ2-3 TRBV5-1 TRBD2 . CASSSGLAGKVDTQYF TGCGCCAGCAGCTCGGGACTAGCGGGGAAGGTAGATACGCAGTATTTT
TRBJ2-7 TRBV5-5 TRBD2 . CASSHSWPGLADEQYF TGTGCCAGCAGCCACTCCTGGCCAGGACTAGCAGACGAGCAGTACTTC
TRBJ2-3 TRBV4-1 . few CASSQEGLVGDTQYF TGCGCCAGCAGCCAAGAAGGCCTAGTTGGAGATACGCAGTATTTT
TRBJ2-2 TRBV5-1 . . CASGAGDLPGELFF TGCGCCAGCGGTGCAGGGGATTTACCCGGGGAGCTGTTTTTT
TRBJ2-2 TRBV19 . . CATIRVGTGELFF TGTGCCACAATCAGGGTAGGGACCGGGGAGCTGTTTTTT
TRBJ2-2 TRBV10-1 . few CANGHTNTGELFF TGCGCCAACGGACATACGAACACCGGGGAGCTGTTTTTT
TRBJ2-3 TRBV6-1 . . CASPRTASTDTQYF TGTGCCAGTCCAAGGACAGCTAGCACAGATACGCAGTATTTT
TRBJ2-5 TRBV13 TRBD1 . CASSLTSGQGFGSGETQYF TGTGCCAGCAGCTTGACCTCGGGACAGGGTTTCGGCAGTGGGGAGACCCAGTACTTC
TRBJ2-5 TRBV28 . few CASSFAGAQETQYF TGTGCCAGCAGTTTTGCGGGGGCACAAGAGACCCAGTACTTC
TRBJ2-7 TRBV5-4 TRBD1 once CASRQSRRDREHHEQYF TGTGCCAGCAGACAATCCCGCCGGGACAGGGAACACCACGAGCAGTACTTC
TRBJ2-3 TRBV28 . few CASSSPGELDTQYF TGTGCCAGCAGCTCCCCTGGGGAGTTGGATACGCAGTATTTT
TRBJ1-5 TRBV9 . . CASSLTGSVGEPQHF TGTGCCAGCAGCTTGACAGGTTCGGTGGGGGAGCCCCAGCATTTT
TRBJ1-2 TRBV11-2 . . CASSEQGNYGYTF TGTGCCAGCAGCGAACAGGGTAACTATGGCTACACCTTC
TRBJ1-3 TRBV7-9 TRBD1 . CASSLAQLGTVSNTIYF TGTGCCAGCAGCTTAGCGCAACTCGGGACAGTGTCAAACACCATATATTTT
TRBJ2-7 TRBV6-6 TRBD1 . CASTVQGGFSYEQYF TGTGCCAGCACCGTACAGGGGGGCTTCTCCTACGAGCAGTACTTC
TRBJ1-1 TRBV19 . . CASSIDPSGMYTEAFF TGTGCCAGTAGTATAGATCCCTCAGGGATGTACACTGAAGCTTTCTTT
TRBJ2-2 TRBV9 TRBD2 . CASSAGGRASGELFF TGTGCCAGCAGCGCTGGCGGGAGGGCCTCCGGGGAGCTGTTTTTT
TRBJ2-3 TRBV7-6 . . CASSRGGGQTDTQYF TGTGCCAGCAGCCGTGGGGGGGGGCAGACAGATACGCAGTATTTT
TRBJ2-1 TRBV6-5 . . CASRSGGGTYNEQFF TGTGCCAGCAGGTCTGGTGGCGGAACCTACAATGAGCAGTTCTTC
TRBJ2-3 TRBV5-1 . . CASRGTGRSTDTQYF TGCGCCAGCAGAGGTACAGGACGCAGCACAGATACGCAGTATTTT
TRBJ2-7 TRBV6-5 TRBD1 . CASSYSVGQSSYEQYF TGTGCCAGCAGTTACTCGGTGGGACAGTCTTCCTACGAGCAGTACTTC
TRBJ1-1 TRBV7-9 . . CASSLGAARLMTEAFF TGTGCCAGCAGCTTAGGGGCCGCCAGATTGATGACTGAAGCTTTCTTT
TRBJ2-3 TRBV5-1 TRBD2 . CASSLQPSGADTQYF TGCGCCAGCAGCTTGCAACCTAGCGGGGCAGATACGCAGTATTTT
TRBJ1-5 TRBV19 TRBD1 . CASGDSYNQPQHF TGTGCCAGCGGGGACAGCTACAATCAGCCCCAGCATTTT
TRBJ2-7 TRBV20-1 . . CSATSVYEQYF TGCAGTGCTACTAGCGTGTACGAGCAGTACTTC
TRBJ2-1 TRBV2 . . CASSGDSSAGFF TGTGCCAGCAGTGGGGACAGTTCAGCGGGGTTCTTC
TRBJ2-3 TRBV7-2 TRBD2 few CASSLTLRAAGGRTDTQYF TGTGCCAGCAGCTTAACGCTGAGGGCGGCGGGAGGGCGGACAGATACGCAGTATTTT
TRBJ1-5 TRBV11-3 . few CASSLSRGSWSNQPQHF TGTGCCAGCAGCTTATCTAGGGGGAGTTGGAGCAATCAGCCCCAGCATTTT
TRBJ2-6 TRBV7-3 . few CASSFGSSGANVLTF TGTGCCAGCAGCTTTGGGAGCTCTGGGGCCAACGTCCTGACTTTC
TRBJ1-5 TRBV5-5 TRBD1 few CASSLRVGQGYQPQHF TGTGCCAGCAGCCTGCGGGTGGGACAGGGGTATCAGCCCCAGCATTTT
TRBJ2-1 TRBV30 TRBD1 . CAWADRVAAEQFF TGTGCCTGGGCGGACAGGGTCGCTGCTGAGCAGTTCTTC
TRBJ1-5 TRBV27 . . CASSWSGADQPQHF TGTGCCAGCAGTTGGTCAGGGGCTGATCAGCCCCAGCATTTT
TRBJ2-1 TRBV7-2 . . CASSTRGNEQFF TGTGCCAGCAGCACCCGGGGTAATGAGCAGTTCTTC
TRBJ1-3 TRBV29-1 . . CSVQKFGGALGTIYF TGCAGCGTACAGAAGTTTGGGGGGGCCCTAGGAACCATATATTTT
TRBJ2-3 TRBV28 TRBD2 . CASSAPAGGTDTQYF TGTGCCAGCAGTGCCCCAGCGGGAGGCACAGATACGCAGTATTTT
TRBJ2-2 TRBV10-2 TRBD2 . CASTPGLDVGELFF TGCGCCAGCACCCCTGGACTAGATGTCGGGGAGCTGTTTTTT
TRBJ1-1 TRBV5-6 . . CASSSLQGLVMNTEAFF TGTGCCAGCAGCTCCCTCCAGGGGCTAGTCATGAACACTGAAGCTTTCTTT
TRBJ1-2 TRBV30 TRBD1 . CAWRTGGYGYTF TGTGCCTGGCGGACAGGGGGGTATGGCTACACCTTC
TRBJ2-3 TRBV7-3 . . CASSPGTGGDTQYF TGTGCCAGCAGCCCCGGGACTGGAGGAGATACGCAGTATTTT
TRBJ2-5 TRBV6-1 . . CASRGAGQTQYF TGTGCCAGCAGGGGGGCCGGGCAGACCCAGTACTTC
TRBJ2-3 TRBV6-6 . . CASSQKGRRTDTQYF TGTGCCAGCAGTCAAAAGGGGCGTAGAACAGATACGCAGTATTTT
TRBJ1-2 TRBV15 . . CATSRGGRYDGYTF TGTGCCACCAGCAGAGGAGGAAGGTACGATGGCTACACCTTC
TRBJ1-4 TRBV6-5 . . CASSYEGIGEKLFF TGTGCCAGCAGTTACGAGGGAATTGGGGAAAAACTGTTTTTT